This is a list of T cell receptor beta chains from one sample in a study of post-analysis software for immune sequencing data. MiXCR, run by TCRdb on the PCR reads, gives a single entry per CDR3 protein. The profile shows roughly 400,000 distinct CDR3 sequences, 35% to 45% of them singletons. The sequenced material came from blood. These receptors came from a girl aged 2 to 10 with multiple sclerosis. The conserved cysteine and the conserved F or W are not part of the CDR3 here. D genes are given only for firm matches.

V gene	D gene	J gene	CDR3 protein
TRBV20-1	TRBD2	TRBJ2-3	SARLAGGGDTQY
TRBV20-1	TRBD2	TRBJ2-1	SARDLKREAYNEQF
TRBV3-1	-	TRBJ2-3	ASSKGSGTDTQY
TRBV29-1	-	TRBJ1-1	SVMRGLNTEAF
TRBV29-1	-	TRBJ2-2	SANGQNTGELF
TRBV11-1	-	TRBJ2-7	ASSLEPAGLYEQY
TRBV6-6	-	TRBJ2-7	ASSYSDSSSYEQY
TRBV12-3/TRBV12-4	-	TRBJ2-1	ASSLGTTNNEQF
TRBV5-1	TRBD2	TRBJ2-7	ASSPGGPTAWSYEQY
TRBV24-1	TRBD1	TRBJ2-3	ATSLTGRATDTQY
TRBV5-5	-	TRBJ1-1	ASSLVPGQLNTEAF
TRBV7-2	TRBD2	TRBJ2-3	ASSLQGASGRASDTQY
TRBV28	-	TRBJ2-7	ASSLGWGESSYEQY
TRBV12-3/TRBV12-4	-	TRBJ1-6	ASSTLGLKNSPLH